This T cell receptor (beta chain) was captured by sequencing in a study of cytomegalovirus exposure and HLA in healthy donors (dated by TCRdb to the late 2010s). At the level of the whole study: According to an earlier analysis of several hundred of the donors, 150 million to 200 million T cells yielded 120 million or so unique TCR beta sequences and 276 Gb of sequence data. Typing coverage varied by locus: 629-630 donors for A, B, C, DRB1 and DQB1; 522 for DQA1; around 610 for DPA1; around 450 for DPB1. To predict cytomegalovirus infection status, the study brought together high-throughput TCR immunosequencing, statistical association of individual TCRs with disease status, and machine learning. Using immunosequencing, the study profiled T cell repertoires from fewer than 700 subjects and related those repertoires to cytomegalovirus serostatus. Among the roughly 400 genotyped donors, under 90% belonged to the genetic ancestry cluster associated with self-reported Caucasian donors. Class I and class II HLA loci were covered by the typing at four-digit resolution. A later analysis re-analyzed previously published TCR beta repertoires from 660 or so donors and added high-resolution HLA genotyping to study TCR occurrence patterns. Across some 400 genotyped donors of the cohort, an average of roughly 250,000 unique TCR beta nucleotide sequences per donor were sequenced, and approximately 19% of those sequences were non-productive. Besides the first cohort of 666 subjects, a separate validation cohort made up of over 95 different subjects was used. An early release that covered roughly 600 HLA-typed donors contained 300 to 350 gigabases of sequencing data and about 84 million unique TCR sequences. The aim of the study was to test whether cataloging public T cell receptors could identify signatures of past pathogen exposure. Genome-wide SNP genotypes for about 65% of the roughly 700 donors were used in a later genetic analysis, which treated that subset as a discovery cohort. To decide whether each TCR beta V gene segment behaved as functional or pseudogenic, an earlier analysis of 587 of the donors relied on high-throughput TCR beta sequencing. Four to six DR-DQ haplotypes were handled as single units for association and clustering, since linkage in the cohort was strong. Donor age, sex, ethnicity and CMV serostatus were compiled alongside the repertoire data. The later analysis used no new phenotypic data to find candidate immune exposures, relying instead on TCR beta sequences and their occurrence across donors. All discovery cohort repertoires had been generated on a single sequencing platform.

The cohort was made up of around 720 healthy bone marrow donors. At the time of sampling, every cohort member was nominally healthy, though immune exposures that went unrecorded were likely present. The donor tested CMV seronegative, placing the donor among the 352 seronegative members of the cohort. Each donor provided a peripheral blood sample, and peripheral blood mononuclear cells were used for TCR beta sequencing. The Qiagen DNeasy Blood Extraction Kit was used to extract genomic DNA from the blood cell samples. The library was generated by the immunoSEQ multiplex PCR assay. For the multiplex PCR, a mixture combining 60 forward primers for TCR Vbeta segments and 13 reverse primers for TCR Jbeta segments was used. The CDR3 region of rearranged TCR beta genes was amplified from genomic DNA by a multiplex PCR assay. On the Illumina HiSeq System, the amplified TCR beta libraries were sequenced as 87-base-pair reads. The paper's data handling went like this. Across the 500 to 850 repertoires, a later analysis counted tens of millions of unique TCR beta chains, some 11 million of which were shared by at least two donors. Raw reads were error-corrected and collapsed into unique sequences with a nearest-neighbor algorithm that merged closely related sequences to remove PCR and sequencing errors. V, D and J gene segments were assigned by aligning CDR3 sequences to IMGT reference sequences. Each retained sequence needed at least a six-nucleotide match to both a V gene segment and a J gene segment. A rearrangement was called productive if the CDR3 had no stop codons and remained in frame with V and J, and every other rearrangement was called non-productive. CDR3 was defined according to IMGT convention as the region running from the second conserved V-encoded cysteine to the conserved J-encoded phenylalanine. In an earlier analysis of around 570 of the donors, sequences lacking an unambiguous match to a single V gene segment were excluded. An earlier analysis of almost 600 of the donors classified V segments as functional when productive rearrangements were above 56.7% and as segregating when the standard deviation between donors was above 5%. A statistical classification framework was built for diagnosing cytomegalovirus status from the catalog of TCR beta chain sequences. A later analysis assigned V and J genes by comparing TCR nucleotide sequences with IMGT/GENE-DB human TR gene sequences. Using the TCRdist pipeline, a later analysis assigned CDR3 sequences along with most-parsimonious VDJ recombination scenarios. In a later analysis, each TCR beta chain was defined by its CDR3 amino acid sequence together with its V-gene family, and reads without a unique V-gene family were excluded. To address suspected cross-contamination and a sequencing artifact, a later analysis removed 592 highly shared, low-generation-probability nucleotide sequences. For each public chain, a later analysis derived a clonal expansion index from normalized ranks of inferred template counts within each repertoire. Generation probabilities in a later analysis came from a VDJ recombination model fitted to out-of-frame rearrangements, and those results were checked against IGoR. In a later analysis, TCR-TCR, TCR-HLA and TCR-CMV co-occurrence was scored with hypergeometric tests, and a repertoire-size bias correction was applied to TCR pairs. To estimate false discovery rates, a later analysis permuted the HLA or CMV assignments 20 times. A later analysis grouped co-occurring TCRs with DBSCAN, adding TCRdist sequence similarity when clustering within HLA-allele-positive subsets. Repertoires with fewer than 30,000 or more than 120,000 public chains, plus five repertoires with anomalous nucleotide sharing, were excluded from co-occurrence clustering. Imported from immuneACCESS, the table was reduced by TCRdb to in-frame sequences with V and J called. These copies leave out some clones; in studies compared against another copy, an unresolved V gene accounts for under half, and the cause of the remainder is not known. The D gene and trimming were derived from the DNA, and the V and J assignments and clone size from that table. The sample's table lists a count of approximately 120,000 clones. The ten largest make up less than 3% of the sample.

Results and caveats for the whole study, not just this receptor: CMV serostatus was the only immune exposure information available for the cohort. While some public TCRs were present in many individuals, most TCR sequences turned up only very rarely across donors. In a later analysis, HLA-associated TCR beta chains showed more clonal expansion and lower generation probabilities than non-associated chains that were equally common. In a later analysis, TCR association rates were found to vary across HLA loci, with the most associated TCRs seen for DRB1 alleles and the fewest for HLA-C alleles. Sequencing depth was assumed to be roughly uniform across donors in the presence/absence analyses, though that assumption may not hold. A later genetic analysis reported fewer N-insertions in productive TCRs among donors in an Asian-associated ancestry cluster than the roughly 700-donor mean. When HLA alleles, especially DR and DQ, strongly co-occurred, TCR associations were difficult to assign to individual alleles. In a later analysis, most CMV-associated TCR beta chains were found to appear HLA-restricted, with HLA associations seemingly driven largely by CMV exposure. V-gene and J-gene trimming of TCR beta chains was associated with a missense DCLRE1C variant in a later genetic analysis, and the association was replicated in an independent cohort. According to a later analysis, parvovirus B19, influenza, CMV and Epstein-Barr virus appeared linked to several top co-occurrence clusters. The classifier was reported to diagnose cytomegalovirus status with high specificity and sensitivity in both the original and validation cohorts. The sequencing pipeline was judged likely to have produced a cluster of highly shared sequence variants as a technical artifact. In the study, around 160 TCR beta chains were listed as associated with cytomegalovirus. Three of the identified cytomegalovirus-associated TCR beta chains were confirmed in vitro to be specific for cytomegalovirus antigens. In a later analysis, 16,951 TCR beta sequences were associated with specific HLA alleles at a false discovery rate of 0.05. HLA typing was unavailable for some donors at each locus, so association tests used only the typed subset. A further reported finding was that TCR beta sequences accurately predicted the HLA-A and HLA-B alleles for most subjects in the first cohort. The earlier analysis of some 540 of the donors excluded some 15 rarely observed V segments, including chromosome 9 orphons, because counts were too low. The authors suggested that the approach could potentially be generalized to other disease states and immunological phenotypes. In an earlier analysis of 587 of the donors, most TCR beta V segments appeared in productive rearrangements about 87% or about 30% of the time, broadly matching IMGT annotations. Correlated functional status among segregating V segments might be attributable to linkage disequilibrium, but an unknown experimental factor could not be ruled out. The cohort was sequenced for TCR beta chains only, and without alpha or paired-chain data the features that could be detected were limited.

Notes on this clone: There is no known antigen for this receptor.

The TCR sequence derives from a young man in good health and CMV-seronegative. The sample was PBMCs.

The DNA sequence is as follows: TGTGCCAGCAAAGACTCGGCGAATTTCGATGAAAAACTGTTTTTT. This gives the protein CASKDSANFDEKLFF. The sequence links TRBV27 to TRBJ1-4; the D gene remains uncertain. From its cysteine to its phenylalanine, the CDR3 spans 15 amino acids. Of the read, only the CDR3 DNA is kept; its 45 bases are in frame from base 1. CDR1 is given as MNHEY and CDR2 as SMNVEV, both from the germline V gene (reference sequence). A distance of 18 bases separates the germline ends of V and J, which lose 7 bases and 6 bases respectively.